A single sample is the source of the 3 T cell receptor beta chains below, sequenced in a study of T cell changes during pregnancy in multiple sclerosis. This table comes from immunoSEQ multiplex PCR, and its TCRdb copy is limited to in-frame clones, with some not included. Of under 45,000 clones in the sample, approximately 96% were seen once. The source was peripheral blood, collected in the second trimester of pregnancy. The receptors originated from a female donor with multiple sclerosis, enrolled in a pregnancy study.

The rearrangement joins TRBV9 to TRBJ2-5; 13 bases line up with TRBD2. Germline V CDR1 and CDR2: SGDLS, YYNGEE. The CDR3 runs to 14 residues. V trimming: 3 bases; J trimming: 4 bases; junction bases outside the gene matches: 0. For the CDR3, the DNA is TGTGCCAGCAGCGGGACTAGCGGGGGAGAGACCCAGTACTTC. Protein: CASSGTSGGETQYF.

V is TRBV7-8 and J is TRBJ2-3, with TRBD2 identical over 8 bases. Trimming cost V 4 bases and J 0 bases; bases outside gene matches: 12. The germline CDR1 and CDR2 sequences are SGHVS and FQNEAQ. This CDR3 has 18 amino acids. CDR3 nucleotide sequence: TGTGCCAGCAGCTCCGGGGGGGATTTAACCCGTAGCACAGATACGCAGTATTTT. This gives the protein CASSSGGDLTRSTDTQYF.

The rearrangement links TRBV14 to TRBJ1-1; D uncertain. CDR1 and CDR2 (germline): SGHDN, FVKESK. This CDR3 has 9 residues. CDR3 sequence reads: CDMNTEAFF. In DNA, the CDR3 is TGTGACATGAACACTGAAGCTTTCTTT.